The 23 T cell receptor beta chains reported below all come from one sample, sequenced in a study of shared clonotypes between healthy human individuals. Clones were read by immunoSEQ multiplex PCR, and TCRdb kept only the in-frame ones, dropping some. The data hold 2,500,000 or so clones, with over 85% observed a single time. Source material: naive CD4+ T cells from PBMCs. This sample's subset: CD45RA+ positively selected. These receptors were collected from a man aged 18 to 35 in good health. Some clones in this sample may be carry-over from other donors' samples.

The genes are TRBV7-9 and TRBJ2-1; D gene ambiguous. Germline CDR1 is SEHNR and CDR2 is FQNEAQ (reference sequence). This CDR3 region has 16 residues. V shed 5 bases and J shed 1 base, with 15 bases lying between them. CDR3 sequence reads: CASSPLSFGSYNEQFF. Here the CDR3 DNA reads TGTGCCAGCAGCCCCCTGTCTTTCGGTTCCTACAATGAGCAGTTCTTC. The variable domain in full, completed from reference TRBV7-9 and TRBJ2-1, reads DTGVSQNPRHKITKRGQNVTFRCDPISEHNRLYWYRQTLGQGPEFLTYFQNEAQLEKSRLLSDRFSAERPKGSFSTLEIQRTEQGDSAMYLCASSPLSFGSYNEQFFGPGTRLTVL.

V usage is TRBV13 and J usage is TRBJ1-1; no definite D call. This CDR3 comprises 13 residues. The V end lost 3 bases, the J end lost 2 bases, and 7 bases lay between the germline ends. Germline CDR1 reads PRHDT; CDR2 reads FYEKMQ (reference sequence). The DNA for the CDR3 is TGTGCCAGCAGCTTGCAGAGTAACACTGAAGCTTTCTTT. Its translation: CASSLQSNTEAFF.

The chain uses TRBV7-9 and TRBJ2-7; D is possibly TRBD2 (5 bases). CDR1 is SEHNR, CDR2 FQNEAQ, per germline (reference sequence). This CDR3 comprises 15 residues. Trimming shortened V by 0 bases and J by 4 bases, and 13 bases separated the two germline ends. The CDR3 region has the DNA TGTGCCAGCAGCTTAGCAGGGAGCCCTCCTTACGAGCAGTACTTC. As protein: CASSLAGSPPYEQYF.

With regard to this clone: Other DNA sequences within the sample encode an identical CDR3. The chain recombines TRBV7-2 with TRBJ2-5; D may be TRBD1 (6 bases). The CDR3 sequence is 14 residues long. Germline CDR1 and CDR2: SGHTA and FQGNSA. V was trimmed by 2 bases and J by 2 bases, leaving 9 bases between them. The chain's CDR3 is CASSLQTGQETQYF. In nucleotides, the CDR3 is TGTGCCAGCAGCTTACAGACAGGTCAAGAGACCCAGTACTTC. The variable domain in full, with the rest retrieved from reference TRBV7-2 and TRBJ2-5, is GAGVSQSPSNKVTEKGKDVELRCDPISGHTALYWYRQSLGQGLEFLIYFQGNSAPDKSGLPSDRFSAERTGGSVSTLTIQRTQQEDSAVYLCASSLQTGQETQYFGPGTRLLVL.

The chain combines TRBV6-5 with TRBJ1-1; no reliable D call. Trimming took off 4 bases at V and 3 bases at J, with 15 bases between the two ends. The V gene's germline CDR1 is MNHEY and CDR2 SVGAGI. This CDR3 is 15 amino acids long. This CDR3 is CASSSPIGDYTEAFF. CDR3 sequence (DNA): TGTGCCAGCAGTTCTCCGATCGGGGATTACACTGAAGCTTTCTTT.

Only one count was recorded for this clone. This same CDR3 is encoded by further DNA sequences in the sample. V is TRBV7-2 and J is TRBJ2-1, with D possibly TRBD1 on 6 matching bases. Deletions cut 2 bases from V and 5 bases from J, with 7 bases between. The CDR3 totals 13 residues. Germline assignment: CDR1 SGHTA and CDR2 FQGNSA. CDR3 coding DNA: TGTGCCAGCAGCTTAAACAGGGACAATGAGCAGTTCTTC. Protein product: CASSLNRDNEQFF.

The sample holds one count of this clone. The identical CDR3 is also encoded by other nucleotide sequences in the sample. The chain uses TRBV7-9 and TRBJ2-5, with 9 bases fitting TRBD1. V lost 4 bases and J lost 4; bases outside the gene matches: 1. The length of the CDR3 is 13 residues. The germline V gene encodes CDR1 SEHNR and CDR2 FQNEAQ (reference sequence). CDR3 sequence reads: CASSSTGGETQYF. CDR3 bases: TGTGCCAGCAGCTCGACAGGGGGAGAGACCCAGTACTTC. The entire variable domain, with the rest obtained from reference TRBV7-9 and TRBJ2-5, is as follows: DTGVSQNPRHKITKRGQNVTFRCDPISEHNRLYWYRQTLGQGPEFLTYFQNEAQLEKSRLLSDRFSAERPKGSFSTLEIQRTEQGDSAMYLCASSSTGGETQYFGPGTRLLVL.

This clone occurred a few times. The chain links TRBV10-3 to TRBJ1-5, with D tentatively TRBD1 (6 bases). The V and J ends lost 2 bases and 2 bases respectively, with 16 bases between them. The CDR3 length is 17 residues. CDR1 ENHRY and CDR2 SYGVKD come from the germline V gene. CDR3 in amino acids: CAISEALGGGGNQPQHF. The CDR3 DNA reads TGTGCCATCAGTGAGGCCTTAGGGGGGGGAGGCAATCAGCCCCAGCATTTT.

The CDR3 loop reads CASSLIGIAGTQSNTGELFF. The CDR3 DNA is TGTGCCAGCAGTTTAATCGGAATAGCGGGCACCCAGTCGAACACCGGGGAGCTGTTTTTT. The genes are TRBV6-7 and TRBJ2-2, with TRBD2 identical over 7 bases. TRBV6-7 is given ORF status, its function remaining uncertain. Trimming removed 4 bases from V and 0 bases from J; junction bases left unmatched: 17. The length of the CDR3 is 20 residues.

As regards this clone: The same CDR3 also results from other DNA sequences found in this sample. The V gene is TRBV5-4, the J gene TRBJ2-7; TRBD1 aligns across 7 bases. This CDR3 has 15 residues. V lost 2 bases to trimming and J lost 0 bases; unmatched junction nucleotides: 5. Germline loops: CDR1 SGHNT, CDR2 YYREEE (reference sequence). Written as DNA, the CDR3 is TGTGCCAGCAGCTTAGCAGGGGGTTTCTCCTACGAGCAGTACTTC. It yields the protein CASSLAGGFSYEQYF.

The chain uses TRBV2 and TRBJ2-7; D may be TRBD1 (6 bases). The ends were cut back, 5 bases at V and 2 bases at J, with 13 bases in the middle. This CDR3 contains 14 residues. Per the germline V gene, CDR1 is SNHLY and CDR2 is FYNNEI. The DNA of the CDR3 is TGTGCCAGCAGTCGGGACACAAAGACCTACGAGCAGTACTTC. Translation gives CASSRDTKTYEQYF.

There are a few counts of this clone. Within the sample, other DNA sequences also encode this same CDR3. This chain joins TRBV2 and TRBJ1-4, with D possibly matching TRBD1 (6 bases). Trimming removed 3 bases from V and 2 bases from J, with 7 bases in between. CDR1 SNHLY and CDR2 FYNNEI come from the germline V gene. The CDR3 is made up of 14 amino acids. The CDR3: CASSEGATNEKLFF. For the CDR3, the DNA is TGTGCCAGCAGTGAGGGGGCTACTAATGAAAAACTGTTTTTT.

The V gene is TRBV19, the J gene TRBJ2-6; D call uncertain. V was pared by 2 bases and J by 0 bases, with 20 bases between. The CDR3 spans 20 residues. CDR1 is LNHDA, CDR2 SQIVND, per germline (reference sequence). The CDR3 protein is CASSIRLAYLDFSGANVLTF. The DNA for the CDR3 is TGTGCCAGTAGTATAAGGTTGGCGTACCTTGACTTCTCTGGGGCCAACGTCCTGACTTTC. Supplemented by reference TRBV19 and TRBJ2-6, the full variable domain reads DGGITQSPKYLFRKEGQNVTLSCEQNLNHDAMYWYRQDPGQGLRLIYYSQIVNDFQKGDIAEGYSVSREKKESFPLTVTSAQKNPTAFYLCASSIRLAYLDFSGANVLTFGAGSRLTVL.

This chain links TRBV19 with TRBJ2-1, with D possibly being TRBD2 (6 bases). The CDR3 totals 12 residues. Trimming stripped 6 bases from V and 15 bases from J, with 18 bases between. Germline-derived CDR1 and CDR2 are LNHDA and SQIVND (reference sequence). The CDR3 DNA reads as TGTGCCAGTAGCCCCTCGCGGGACCCACGGTTCTTC. Its protein product is CASSPSRDPRFF. Full variable domain (remainder filled in from reference TRBV19 and TRBJ2-1): DGGITQSPKYLFRKEGQNVTLSCEQNLNHDAMYWYRQDPGQGLRLIYYSQIVNDFQKGDIAEGYSVSREKKESFPLTVTSAQKNPTAFYLCASSPSRDPRFFGPGTRLTVL.

V gene TRBV5-4 combines with J gene TRBJ1-2; 7 nucleotides agree with TRBD1. This CDR3 has 15 residues. The germline gives CDR1 SGHNT, CDR2 YYREEE (reference sequence). V was clipped by 5 bases and J by 4 bases; unmatched bases: 11. The CDR3 reads CASSPDRAGIYGYTF. The CDR3 DNA reads TGTGCCAGCAGTCCTGACAGGGCCGGTATCTATGGCTACACCTTC.

V gene TRBV19 combines with J gene TRBJ1-4, with a weak D call TRBD1 (5 bases). V was pared by 6 bases and J by 7 bases, with 24 bases between. This CDR3 is built from 17 residues. Per germline, CDR1 LNHDA and CDR2 SQIVND (reference sequence). The CDR3 region is CASRYDRDPREGEKLFF. The DNA of the CDR3 is TGTGCCAGTAGGTATGACCGGGACCCCCGAGAAGGTGAAAAACTGTTTTTT.

This clone appeared once. The rearrangement joins TRBV5-6 to TRBJ2-5; D could derive from TRBD1 or TRBD2 (5 bases each). Germline assignment: CDR1 SGHDT and CDR2 YYEEEE. The V end was cut by 5 bases, the J end by 4 bases, with 15 bases between. The CDR3 length is 14 residues. CDR3 protein: CASRPTTGGETQYF. The CDR3 nucleotides are TGTGCCAGCAGACCAACTACTGGGGGAGAGACCCAGTACTTC.

The V call is TRBV27, the J call TRBJ2-6; D gene unclear. This CDR3 is 14 amino acids long. Germline CDR1 MNHEY, CDR2 SMNVEV (reference sequence). Deletions cut 5 bases from V and 1 base from J, with 6 bases between. CDR3 sequence (DNA): TGTGCCAGCAGTCCGGTATCTGGGGCCAACGTCCTGACTTTC. This encodes CASSPVSGANVLTF.

V gene TRBV5-1 combines with J gene TRBJ1-2, with 8 bases fitting TRBD1. Germline lookup yields CDR1 SGHRS and CDR2 YFSETQ. This CDR3 contains 13 residues. J was trimmed by 4 bases and V by 4 bases; bases with no gene match: 3. As DNA, the CDR3 is TGCGCCAGCAGCCAGGACAGGGTCTATGGCTACACCTTC. Its translation: CASSQDRVYGYTF.

The chain recombines TRBV10-3 with TRBJ2-7, with D perhaps TRBD1 (6 bases). Germline V gene sequence: CDR1 ENHRY, CDR2 SYGVKD. The V end lost 3 bases, the J end lost 0 bases, and 12 bases lay between the germline ends. This CDR3 has 15 residues. The DNA of the CDR3 is TGTGCCATCAGTGAAGAGGACAGAACCTCCTACGAGCAGTACTTC. It encodes CAISEEDRTSYEQYF.

Note on this clone: Other DNA variants within this sample encode the same CDR3. This chain connects TRBV2 to TRBJ2-3; D perhaps matches TRBD2 (6 bases). CDR3 length: 14 amino acids. Looked up from germline, CDR1 is SNHLY and CDR2 is FYNNEI. The V end lost 3 bases, the J end lost 6 bases, and 13 bases lay between the germline ends. The DNA for the CDR3 is TGTGCCAGCAGTGATGTGGCGGGACCCGATACGCAGTATTTT. Translated, it gives CASSDVAGPDTQYF.

The J gene is TRBJ1-2, the V gene TRBV28; no clear D gene. This CDR3 is built from 13 residues. CDR1 is MDHEN, CDR2 SYDVKM, per germline. Trimming stripped 6 bases from V and 7 bases from J, with 15 bases between. In DNA, the CDR3 is TGTGCCAGCAGCCTCGACTCCCCAACTGGCTACACCTTC. Translated, it gives CASSLDSPTGYTF.

The V and J genes are TRBV5-6 and TRBJ1-3; the D gene is possibly TRBD1 (5 bases). Germline CDR1 is SGHDT and CDR2 is YYEEEE. CDR3 length: 16 residues. Between the trimmed V and J ends, which lost 4 bases and 0 bases, there was a span of 14 bases. The CDR3 sequence: CASSRRAGSSGNTIYF. For the CDR3, the DNA is TGTGCCAGCAGCAGGAGGGCAGGGTCCTCTGGAAACACCATATATTTT.